Listed here are 8 T cell receptor beta chains from one sample, sequenced in a study of post-analysis software for immune sequencing data. Study-level points and caveats: TRBV5-6, TRBV5-1 and TRBV20-1 were among a few TRBV segments more frequent in patients than controls.

Their antigens are not known. The TCR beta cDNA libraries carried unique molecular identifiers. TCRdb ran MiXCR on the PCR reads and lists one entry per CDR3 protein. The sample lists 170,000 or so distinct CDR3 sequences, about 30% seen once, with more than 1.3% in the top ten. The material sequenced was blood. All receptors derive from a girl between 5 and 17 years old with multiple sclerosis.

The V and J genes are TRBV4-1 and TRBJ2-1; 9 bases line up with TRBD2. The DNA matches TRBJ2-7 better at its end, which makes the J call doubtful. CDR3 size: 16 residues. The germline gives CDR1 MGHRA, CDR2 YSYEKL. The CDR3 DNA reads as TGCGCCAGCAAGGACCAGGCGGGAGGGCCGGGAAATGAGCAGTACTTC. Encoded protein: CASKDQAGGPGNEQYF.

The chain is built from TRBV3-1 and TRBJ1-2, with D perhaps matching TRBD1 (6 bases). The CDR3 extends over 15 amino acids. The germline V gene encodes CDR1 LGHDT and CDR2 YNNKEL (reference sequence). The V end lost 10 bases, the J end lost 4 bases, and 22 bases lay between the germline ends. The DNA of the CDR3 is TGTGCCACCTACGACCGGGAGGGGGGAAGCTATGGCTACACCTTC. Its translation: CATYDREGGSYGYTF.

This clonotype was counted once. The J gene is TRBJ2-7, the V gene TRBV5-1; TRBD2 aligns across 11 bases. Germline V lookup: CDR1 SGHRS, CDR2 YFSETQ. CDR3 size: 14 residues. Trimming removed 5 bases from V and 2 bases from J; junction bases left unmatched: 3. DNA for the CDR3: TGCGCCAGCAGTAGTAGCGGGAGGGCCTACGAGCAGTACTTC. This encodes CASSSSGRAYEQYF.

In regard to this clonotype: A read error may be the cause here, since a much bigger clone is one base away. The J gene is TRBJ1-2, the V gene TRBV28; TRBD1 might be the D (6 bases). The CDR3 spans 13 residues. Germline values: CDR1 MDHEN, CDR2 SYDVKM. This chain's CDR3 is CASTIGGVYSYTF. CDR3 in DNA: TGTGCCAGCACCATAGGGGGAGTCTATAGCTACACCTTC.

This clonotype was detected many times. The chain has TRBV18 and TRBJ1-2; the match to TRBD1 covers 7 bases. There are 15 residues in the CDR3. With 3 bases clipped from V and 0 bases from J, the junction kept 4 bases outside the gene matches. Germline CDR1 reads KGHSH; CDR2 reads LQKENI. The CDR3 DNA follows: TGTGCCAGCTCACCGACGACAGGGTCTAACTATGGCTACACCTTC. Protein: CASSPTTGSNYGYTF.

This clonotype has ten or more counts. The V gene is TRBV5-1, the J gene TRBJ2-1; TRBD1 might be the D (5 bases). This CDR3 region has 14 residues. Trimming pared 2 bases from V and 5 bases from J, leaving 11 bases between. CDR1 and CDR2 from the germline V gene are SGHRS and YFSETQ. Here the CDR3 DNA reads TGCGCCAGCAGCTTCACAGGCATCCACAATGAGCAGTTCTTC. This translates into CASSFTGIHNEQFF.

This clonotype was detected ten times or more. The chain employs TRBV5-6 and TRBJ2-5, with a tentative D call TRBD1 (6 bases). The CDR3 is 14 residues long. Germline V gene sequence: CDR1 SGHDT, CDR2 YYEEEE. Trimming removed 4 bases at V and 5 bases at J, with 15 bases between. The CDR3 is CASSPGQLWETQYF. For the CDR3, the DNA is TGTGCCAGCAGCCCCGGACAGTTGTGGGAGACCCAGTACTTC.

This clonotype showed up just a few times. In DNA, the CDR3 is TGTGCCAGCAGCCCATGGACAGGGGATCGTTCACCCCTCCACTTT. This translates into CASSPWTGDRSPLHF. The V gene is TRBV7-9, the J gene TRBJ1-6; TRBD1 matches 9 bases. Germline assignment: CDR1 SEHNR and CDR2 FQNEAQ (reference sequence). The CDR3 loop spans 15 amino acids. Trimming took 5 bases from V and 9 from J; bases not matched to a gene: 8.